Sequencing of this T cell receptor (beta chain) was carried out in a study of blood T cell repertoires in COVID-19. Study background: The United States, Italy and Spain supplied acute and convalescent COVID-19 samples. PBMCs, B-cell-depleted T cells, or T cells were the source of the cDNA or gDNA that made up the material.

The trim removed 3 bases at V and 3 bases at J, leaving 4 bases unmatched. CDR3 length equals 14 residues. Germline V gene sequence: CDR1 SGHRS, CDR2 YFSETQ. In the source study's methods: Estimation of nucleated cell counts was performed using reference gene primer amplification. The protocol was immunoSEQ multiplex PCR, while the TCRdb copy is restricted to in-frame clones and leaves out a portion. V and J calls plus clone size are reproduced from that table; the DNA served to infer D and trimming. The repertoire holds tens of thousands of clones, roughly nine tenths seen once, with about 15% in the top ten.

The chain links TRBV5-1 to TRBJ2-7; 9 bases align to TRBD1. The sequencing input was peripheral blood. This TCR derives from a man aged 55-75 years with active or convalescent COVID-19. This chain's CDR3 is CASSSGQGLYEQYF. As DNA, the CDR3 is TGCGCCAGCAGCTCGGGACAGGGACTCTACGAGCAGTACTTC. Combining the CDR3 with reference TRBV5-1 and TRBJ2-7 gives the whole variable domain KAGVTQTPRYLIKTRGQQVTLSCSPISGHRSVSWYQQTPGQGLQFLFEYFSETQRNKGNFPGRFSGRQFSNSRSEMNVSTLELGDSALYLCASSSGQGLYEQYFGPGTRLTVT.